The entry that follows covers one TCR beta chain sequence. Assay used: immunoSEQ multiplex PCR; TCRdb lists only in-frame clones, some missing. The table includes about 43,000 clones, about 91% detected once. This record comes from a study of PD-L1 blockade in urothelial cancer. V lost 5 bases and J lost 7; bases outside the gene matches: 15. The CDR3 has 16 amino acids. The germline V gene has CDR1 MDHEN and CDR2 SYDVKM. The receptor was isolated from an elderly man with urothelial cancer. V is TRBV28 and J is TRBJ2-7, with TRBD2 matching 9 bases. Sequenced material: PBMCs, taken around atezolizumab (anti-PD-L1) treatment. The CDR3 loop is CASSSPLAGVPLEQYF. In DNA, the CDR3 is TGTGCCAGCAGTAGCCCCTTAGCGGGAGTCCCCCTAGAGCAGTACTTC.